This is a list of T cell receptor beta chains from one sample in a study of beta chain features in type 1 diabetes. Here immunoSEQ multiplex PCR was the method, and the copy in TCRdb shows in-frame clones only, minus some. This sample has 900,000 or so clones, with about a sixth found just once. Sequencing was performed on naive CD4+ T cells from blood. The receptors derive from a woman between 18 and 29 years old in good health. Each CDR3 is given with its conserved first and last residue. A D gene is named only where the DNA matches it firmly. A row's size may be missing; if present it is once, few, many or a size class.

V: TRBV5-1; size: -; D: TRBD1; J: TRBJ2-5; CDR3: CASSFGQDKETQYF; DNA: TGCGCCAGCAGCTTCGGACAGGACAAAGAGACCCAGTACTTC
V: TRBV7-9; size: -; D: TRBD1; J: TRBJ2-7; CDR3: CASSRGGTGPPEQYF; DNA: TGTGCCAGCAGCCGAGGGGGGACAGGGCCTCCCGAGCAGTACTTC
V: TRBV18; size: -; D: -; J: TRBJ2-2; CDR3: CASSPQENTGELFF; DNA: TGTGCCAGCTCACCACAGGAGAACACCGGGGAGCTGTTTTTT
V: TRBV4-2; size: few; D: TRBD1; J: TRBJ1-2; CDR3: CASSQFTGTDHGYTF; DNA: TGTGCCAGCAGCCAATTTACCGGGACAGACCATGGCTACACCTTC
V: TRBV11-2; size: -; D: -; J: TRBJ2-1; CDR3: CASSLGGYSPNNEQFF; DNA: TGTGCCAGCAGCTTAGGAGGGTATTCTCCCAACAATGAGCAGTTCTTC
V: TRBV18; size: -; D: -; J: TRBJ2-4; CDR3: CASSPSAEAKNIQYF; DNA: TGTGCCAGCTCACCGTCGGCTGAAGCCAAAAACATTCAGTACTTC
V: TRBV6-6; size: few; D: TRBD2; J: TRBJ2-7; CDR3: CASSYSGSANEQYF; DNA: TGTGCCAGCAGTTATAGCGGGAGTGCTAACGAGCAGTACTTC
V: TRBV7-2; size: few; D: -; J: TRBJ2-7; CDR3: CASSFLGYPGYEQYF; DNA: TGTGCCAGCAGCTTTCTGGGATACCCTGGTTACGAGCAGTACTTC
V: TRBV29-1; size: few; D: -; J: TRBJ2-7; CDR3: CSVKGRLGSYEQYF; DNA: TGCAGCGTTAAGGGACGACTGGGGTCCTACGAGCAGTACTTC
V: TRBV15; size: -; D: -; J: TRBJ1-1; CDR3: CATSPRVGAREAFF; DNA: TGTGCCACCAGCCCCCGCGTCGGGGCTCGCGAAGCTTTCTTT
V: TRBV7-9; size: -; D: TRBD1; J: TRBJ2-3; CDR3: CASSLGTELTDTQYF; DNA: TGTGCCAGCAGCCTCGGGACAGAGCTCACAGATACGCAGTATTTT
V: TRBV6-1; size: few; D: -; J: TRBJ2-7; CDR3: CASSEGGYTYEQYF; DNA: TGTGCCAGCAGTGAAGGGGGATACACCTACGAGCAGTACTTC
V: TRBV7-8; size: few; D: -; J: TRBJ2-7; CDR3: CASSKGTLDPYEQYF; DNA: TGTGCCAGCAGCAAGGGGACCTTAGACCCCTACGAGCAGTACTTC
V: TRBV5-1; size: -; D: TRBD2; J: TRBJ2-1; CDR3: CASSLAEGLAGGPRKNEQFF; DNA: TGCGCCAGCAGCTTGGCCGAGGGGCTAGCGGGAGGGCCTAGAAAGAATGAGCAGTTCTTC
V: TRBV7-2; size: -; D: -; J: TRBJ2-5; CDR3: CASSLMTETQYF; DNA: TGTGCCAGCAGCTTAATGACAGAGACCCAGTACTTC
V: TRBV18; size: -; D: -; J: TRBJ2-7; CDR3: CASSPSAGSYYEQYF; DNA: TGTGCCAGCTCACCATCGGCCGGGTCGTACTACGAGCAGTACTTC
V: TRBV18; size: -; D: -; J: TRBJ2-1; CDR3: CASSPPSGHEQFF; DNA: TGTGCCAGCTCACCACCTAGCGGCCATGAGCAGTTCTTC
V: TRBV28; size: few; D: TRBD1; J: TRBJ2-1; CDR3: CASSPTGTVPNNEQFF; DNA: TGTGCCAGCAGCCCGACCGGGACAGTCCCCAACAATGAGCAGTTCTTC
V: TRBV4-2; size: few; D: TRBD2; J: TRBJ2-1; CDR3: CASSQVGGGPEEQFF; DNA: TGTGCCAGCAGCCAAGTCGGGGGAGGGCCTGAGGAGCAGTTCTTC
V: TRBV6-5; size: -; D: -; J: TRBJ2-5; CDR3: CASSWADGIVGTQYF; DNA: TGTGCCAGCAGTTGGGCTGATGGGATAGTTGGGACCCAGTACTTC
V: TRBV4-1; size: -; D: -; J: TRBJ1-2; CDR3: CASSQENGGFGYTF; DNA: TGCGCCAGCAGCCAAGAAAATGGGGGTTTTGGCTACACCTTC
V: TRBV9; size: once; D: -; J: TRBJ2-2; CDR3: CASRGGLYGTGELFF; DNA: TGTGCCAGCAGGGGAGGACTTTACGGCACCGGGGAGCTGTTTTTT
V: TRBV28; size: -; D: -; J: TRBJ1-1; CDR3: CASSRYTEAFF; DNA: TGTGCCAGCAGTAGGTACACTGAAGCTTTCTTT
V: TRBV19; size: few; D: TRBD2; J: TRBJ2-3; CDR3: CASKLSGRGTDTQYF; DNA: TGTGCCAGTAAACTTAGCGGGAGGGGCACAGATACGCAGTATTTT
V: TRBV28; size: few; D: -; J: TRBJ1-2; CDR3: CASSLSAGGNYGYTF; DNA: TGTGCCAGCAGTTTATCGGCAGGTGGCAACTATGGCTACACCTTC
V: TRBV28; size: -; D: TRBD1; J: TRBJ1-5; CDR3: CASKQGVGQPQHF; DNA: TGTGCCAGCAAACAGGGGGTAGGGCAGCCCCAGCATTTT
V: TRBV5-4; size: few; D: TRBD2; J: TRBJ2-4; CDR3: CASSYLTGSGRLAKNIQYF; DNA: TGTGCCAGCAGCTACTTAACTGGGAGCGGGAGGTTAGCCAAAAACATTCAGTACTTC
V: TRBV7-2; size: -; D: -; J: TRBJ2-3; CDR3: CASSQSSGYTDTQYF; DNA: TGTGCCAGCAGCCAAAGCAGTGGATACACAGATACGCAGTATTTT
V: TRBV15; size: few; D: -; J: TRBJ2-3; CDR3: CATSREIPGIVPDTQYF; DNA: TGTGCCACCAGCAGAGAGATCCCCGGAATAGTTCCAGATACGCAGTATTTT
V: TRBV10-2; size: -; D: -; J: TRBJ2-7; CDR3: CASSVGLSYEQYF; DNA: TGCGCCAGCAGTGTTGGCCTATCCTACGAGCAGTACTTC
V: TRBV25-1; size: few; D: TRBD1; J: TRBJ2-7; CDR3: CASQRGQSSYEQYF; DNA: TGTGCCAGCCAGAGGGGGCAAAGCTCCTACGAGCAGTACTTC
V: TRBV6-4; size: few; D: TRBD2; J: TRBJ2-1; CDR3: CASTGPGTSGLPWNEQFF; DNA: TGTGCCAGCACCGGACCCGGGACTAGCGGGCTCCCCTGGAATGAGCAGTTCTTC
V: TRBV11-2; size: few; D: -; J: TRBJ1-1; CDR3: CASSLARNTEAFF; DNA: TGTGCCAGCAGCCTAGCGCGGAACACTGAAGCTTTCTTT
V: TRBV28; size: -; D: -; J: TRBJ2-5; CDR3: CASDTRRGDLGTQYF; DNA: TGTGCCAGCGACACTAGACGCGGGGATCTAGGGACCCAGTACTTC
V: TRBV29-1; size: -; D: -; J: TRBJ1-5; CDR3: CSVVIGKQPQHF; DNA: TGCAGCGTTGTTATAGGGAAGCAGCCCCAGCATTTT
V: TRBV19; size: -; D: -; J: TRBJ2-7; CDR3: CASSATGGRVDEQYF; DNA: TGTGCCAGTAGCGCTACCGGGGGCAGGGTGGACGAGCAGTACTTC
V: TRBV7-2; size: few; D: TRBD2; J: TRBJ2-1; CDR3: CASSSSGNPSYNEQFF; DNA: TGTGCCAGCAGCTCTAGCGGGAACCCCAGTTACAATGAGCAGTTCTTC
V: TRBV10-3; size: -; D: TRBD2; J: TRBJ2-2; CDR3: CAISAKREGPGELFF; DNA: TGTGCCATCAGTGCCAAGCGGGAGGGCCCCGGGGAGCTGTTTTTT
V: TRBV27; size: -; D: -; J: TRBJ1-5; CDR3: CASSTGNQPQHF; DNA: TGTGCCAGCAGTACCGGGAATCAGCCCCAGCATTTT
V: TRBV5-1; size: few; D: TRBD2; J: TRBJ2-2; CDR3: CASSRTSGTRTGELFF; DNA: TGCGCCAGCAGCAGGACTAGCGGGACACGCACCGGGGAGCTGTTTTTT
V: TRBV4-3; size: few; D: TRBD1; J: TRBJ2-1; CDR3: CASSHGTGEQFF; DNA: TGCGCCAGCAGCCACGGGACAGGTGAGCAGTTCTTC
V: TRBV19; size: -; D: -; J: TRBJ1-5; CDR3: CASRRQGLSDQPQHF; DNA: TGTGCCAGTAGACGTCAGGGTTTATCGGATCAGCCCCAGCATTTT
V: TRBV7-9; size: -; D: -; J: TRBJ1-4; CDR3: CASSLDPPRGTFEKLFF; DNA: TGTGCCAGCAGCTTAGACCCCCCTCGGGGAACGTTTGAAAAACTGTTTTTT
V: TRBV25-1; size: few; D: -; J: TRBJ2-2; CDR3: CASTSPRGRPGELFF; DNA: TGTGCCAGCACCAGCCCTCGGGGGCGTCCCGGGGAGCTGTTTTTT
V: TRBV2; size: few; D: TRBD2; J: TRBJ2-4; CDR3: CASTQRRAGGLAKNIQYF; DNA: TGTGCCAGCACCCAAAGACGAGCGGGAGGGCTAGCCAAAAACATTCAGTACTTC
V: TRBV18; size: few; D: TRBD1; J: TRBJ2-7; CDR3: CASLGTGTGEQYF; DNA: TGTGCCAGCTTGGGGACAGGGACCGGGGAGCAGTACTTC
V: TRBV10-3; size: -; D: -; J: TRBJ2-2; CDR3: CAISESILGELFF; DNA: TGTGCCATCAGTGAGTCGATTCTGGGGGAGCTGTTTTTT
V: TRBV28; size: -; D: TRBD1; J: TRBJ2-7; CDR3: CASSFLDRDTYEQYF; DNA: TGTGCCAGCAGTTTTCTTGACAGGGACACCTACGAGCAGTACTTC
V: TRBV18; size: -; D: -; J: TRBJ2-3; CDR3: CASSPPVGQADTQYF; DNA: TGTGCCAGCTCACCCCCCGTAGGGCAGGCAGATACGCAGTATTTT
V: TRBV7-3; size: -; D: -; J: TRBJ2-7; CDR3: CASSLSVGGGYEQYF; DNA: TGTGCCAGCAGCTTATCGGTAGGGGGAGGCTACGAGCAGTACTTC
V: TRBV7-2; size: -; D: TRBD1; J: TRBJ1-1; CDR3: CASSPSLQGATEAFF; DNA: TGTGCCAGCAGCCCAAGTCTACAGGGGGCGACTGAAGCTTTCTTT
V: TRBV7-8; size: few; D: -; J: TRBJ2-1; CDR3: CASSTGLSLSYNEQFF; DNA: TGTGCCAGCAGCACCGGGCTCTCTTTGTCCTACAATGAGCAGTTCTTC
V: TRBV18; size: -; D: -; J: TRBJ1-1; CDR3: CASSPNRGLGTFF; DNA: TGTGCCAGCTCACCAAACCGGGGACTGGGAACTTTCTTT